This T cell receptor (beta chain) derives from a study of CD8 T cells in ankylosing spondylitis. Construction of TCR beta libraries was performed using quantitative 5'-RACE with molecular barcodes. TCRdb reprocessed the 5' RACE reads with MiXCR, giving one entry per CDR3 protein. The sample lists 220,000 or so distinct CDR3 sequences, about 10% occurring once. Germline V gene sequence: CDR1 KGHDR, CDR2 SFDVKD. V gave up 9 bases and J gave up 7 bases; unmatched junction bases: 3. The CDR3 is 12 amino acids. General study points: Significant enrichment of disease-linked clones was reported in matched ankylosing spondylitis synovial fluid.

In its sample, this clonotype was seen many times. Its antigen is not known. Sequenced sample: blood, either unsorted or a sorted T cell fraction (not recorded which). The chain combines TRBV24-1 with TRBJ2-1, with 9 bases aligning to TRBD2. The sequence was obtained from a male donor with ankylosing spondylitis or in good health (not recorded which). CDR3 in DNA: TGTGCCACCTCGGGACTAGCAAATGAGCAGTTCTTC. It codes for CATSGLANEQFF.